Listed below are T cell receptor beta chains from one sample, sequenced in a study of blood T cell repertoires in COVID-19. Produced via immunoSEQ multiplex PCR; TCRdb's table is partial and in-frame only. Among roughly 240,000 clones listed, roughly 86% were seen once. Sequencing input: peripheral blood. These receptors originate from a woman aged 25 to 39 who had recovered from COVID-19. The CDR3 runs from the conserved cysteine through the conserved F or W. The D gene is left open where the match is weak. Only some rows state a clone size, as once, few, many or a class for expanded clones.

cdr3_aa cdr3_nt d_call clone_size j_call v_call
CASSQVPGTGGYEQYF TGTGCCAGCAGCCAAGTCCCCGGGACAGGGGGCTACGAGCAGTACTTC TRBD1 . TRBJ2-7 TRBV4-2
CASSHPQGTQYF TGTGCCAGCAGCCACCCCCAGGGAACCCAGTACTTC . . TRBJ2-5 TRBV7-2
CASSPSGTEYLSHGYTF TGTGCCAGTAGTCCTTCCGGGACAGAATATCTTTCTCATGGCTACACCTTC TRBD1 few TRBJ1-2 TRBV19
CATRAAGQGLDEQFF TGTGCCACTCGCGCGGCGGGACAGGGTTTGGATGAGCAGTTCTTC TRBD1 . TRBJ2-1 TRBV19
CASSSPAGASGNTIYF TGTGCCAGCAGTTCCCCGGCAGGGGCCTCTGGAAACACCATATATTTT . . TRBJ1-3 TRBV28
CASSSTGTAYNEQFF TGTGCCAGCAGCTCTACCGGGACAGCCTACAATGAGCAGTTCTTC TRBD1 . TRBJ2-1 TRBV7-9
CASSYSGGNTIYF TGTGCCAGCAGTTACTCCGGGGGAAACACCATATATTTT . . TRBJ1-3 TRBV6-6
CASTKGGATGELFF TGTGCCAGCACCAAAGGAGGGGCCACCGGGGAGCTGTTTTTT . few TRBJ2-2 TRBV9
CASSQDGTDNFWEQYF TGCGCCAGCAGCCAAGACGGGACAGATAACTTCTGGGAGCAGTACTTC TRBD1 . TRBJ2-7 TRBV4-1
CASSRGQLNEQFF TGCGCCAGCAGCCGCGGACAGCTCAATGAGCAGTTCTTC . . TRBJ2-1 TRBV5-1
CASSPPKGQALYEQYF TGTGCCAGCTCACCGCCAAAGGGACAGGCCCTCTACGAGCAGTACTTC TRBD1 . TRBJ2-7 TRBV18
CAWGVGGSDTQYF TGTGCCTGGGGGGTCGGGGGATCAGATACGCAGTATTTT . . TRBJ2-3 TRBV5-4
CASSYSGQGAAFF TGTGCCAGCAGTTACTCGGGACAGGGGGCAGCTTTCTTT TRBD1 . TRBJ1-1 TRBV6-5
CASSEPGGVTGELFF TGTGCCAGCAGTGAACCCGGGGGAGTCACCGGGGAGCTGTTTTTT . . TRBJ2-2 TRBV6-1
CASRTGGVGYGYTF TGTGCCAGCAGGACAGGGGGCGTGGGCTATGGCTACACCTTC TRBD1 . TRBJ1-2 TRBV2
CASSLLAGVLSEAFF TGTGCCAGCAGCTTGTTGGCAGGGGTCCTTTCGGAAGCTTTCTTT . . TRBJ1-1 TRBV5-6
CASSQDLIAGGLQPSTDTQYF TGCGCCAGCAGCCAAGATCTGATAGCGGGGGGCCTGCAACCTAGCACAGATACGCAGTATTTT TRBD2 . TRBJ2-3 TRBV4-3
CATSTSRAWTEAFF TGTGCCACCAGCACTTCGAGGGCTTGGACTGAAGCTTTCTTT . once TRBJ1-1 TRBV15
CASSLTTTGSAAFF TGTGCCAGCAGCCTAACGACGACAGGGTCGGCAGCTTTCTTT TRBD1 . TRBJ1-1 TRBV28
CASSLAGGNQPQHF TGTGCCAGCAGCTTAGCAGGGGGCAATCAGCCCCAGCATTTT . . TRBJ1-5 TRBV7-9
CASSLILAGGIANTGELFF TGTGCCAGCAGCCTAATACTAGCGGGGGGTATCGCGAACACCGGGGAGCTGTTTTTT TRBD2 . TRBJ2-2 TRBV7-8
CASSILQGEAFF TGTGCCAGTAGTATTTTACAGGGGGAAGCTTTCTTT TRBD1 once TRBJ1-1 TRBV19
CASSPSRDTQYF TGTGCCAGCAGCCCTTCCCGGGATACGCAGTATTTT . . TRBJ2-3 TRBV9
CASSGQLTVYEQYF TGTGCCAGCAGTGGACAGCTAACTGTCTACGAGCAGTACTTC . . TRBJ2-7 TRBV2
CASSKGPSGTGGRGGELFF TGTGCCAGCAGCAAAGGACCCTCCGGGACAGGGGGCCGGGGCGGGGAGCTGTTTTTT . . TRBJ2-2 TRBV21-1
CSVERQGAVYNEQFF TGCAGCGTTGAAAGACAGGGGGCGGTTTACAATGAGCAGTTCTTC TRBD1 . TRBJ2-1 TRBV29-1
CASISIGNRGFTDSGNTIYF TGTGCCAGCATCTCGATTGGGAACAGGGGTTTTACCGACTCTGGAAACACCATATATTTT TRBD1 . TRBJ1-3 TRBV6-4
CASSKALLGVAKNIQYF TGTGCCAGCAGCAAAGCGCTTTTGGGAGTAGCCAAAAACATTCAGTACTTC . . TRBJ2-4 TRBV21-1
CASSQDLAGGTEAFF TGTGCCAGCAGCCAAGACCTAGCGGGGGGCACTGAAGCTTTCTTT . . TRBJ1-1 TRBV3-1/TRBV3-2
CASSLYMDGAEAFF TGTGCCAGCAGCTTATATATGGATGGAGCTGAAGCTTTCTTT . many TRBJ1-1 TRBV7-3
CSASGDTQYF TGCAGTGCTTCAGGGGATACGCAGTATTTT . once TRBJ2-3 TRBV20-1
CASSGVQGAETQYF TGTGCCAGCAGCGGAGTACAGGGGGCTGAGACCCAGTACTTC TRBD1 . TRBJ2-5 TRBV9
CASSYSIVYRAYTF TGTGCCAGCAGTTACTCGATCGTCTATCGAGCCTACACCTTC . . TRBJ1-2 TRBV6-2/TRBV6-3
CASSELGTGDEQYF TGTGCCAGCAGTGAGTTGGGGACAGGGGACGAGCAGTACTTC TRBD1 . TRBJ2-7 TRBV2
CASSLFGTTEHKAFF TGCGCCAGCAGCTTGTTTGGGACAACCGAACATAAAGCTTTCTTT . . TRBJ1-1 TRBV5-1
CASRTDRGPGETQYF TGTGCCAGCAGAACGGACAGGGGGCCGGGAGAGACCCAGTACTTC TRBD1 . TRBJ2-5 TRBV5-5
CPTNSGGAGGETQYF TGCCCCACCAACAGCGGGGGGGCCGGGGGAGAGACCCAGTACTTC TRBD2 . TRBJ2-5 TRBV9
CASSPLGGHTEAFF TGTGCCAGCAGTCCCCTAGGGGGCCACACTGAAGCTTTCTTT TRBD1 . TRBJ1-1 TRBV27
CASMGLDRAQYF TGCGCCAGCATGGGACTGGATAGGGCCCAGTACTTC . . TRBJ2-5 TRBV10-2
CASSLGVSEQYF TGTGCCAGCAGCTTAGGAGTCTCCGAGCAGTACTTC . once TRBJ2-7 TRBV7-2
CASSPETVTVGNTYEQYF TGTGCCAGCTCACCCGAGACAGTCACGGTTGGAAACACTTACGAGCAGTACTTC . . TRBJ2-7 TRBV18
CASSPVEDSPLHF TGTGCCAGCTCACCAGTGGAGGATTCACCCCTCCACTTT . . TRBJ1-6 TRBV18